This paragraph reports one T cell receptor beta chain. As yet, its antigen is unknown. This entry belongs to a study of blood T cells in healthy people across ages. This CDR3 is built from 15 residues. V was clipped by 3 bases and J by 10 bases; unmatched bases: 15. Germline-derived CDR1 and CDR2 are SQVTM and ANQGSEA. Study conclusions and caveats: Expanded clonotype shifts may have been confounded, as the donors had an unknown CMV status. Diversity figures derived from one million T cells were judged to underestimate the true value.

A second 7 to 11 cycle PCR used barcoded and J-beta primers. TCRdb re-analysed the 5' RACE reads in MiXCR, keeping a single row per CDR3 protein. The sample holds fewer than 1.5 million distinct CDR3 sequences, approximately 40% seen once. Donation came from healthy Caucasian individuals in Russia who were aged roughly 6 to 95. Each donor's blood draw was around 9.1 milliliters of peripheral blood. The receptor's source is a woman aged 18 to 35 in good health. The rearrangement joins TRBV29-1 to TRBJ2-3, with 8 nucleotides matching TRBD2. Sequenced material: blood. The CDR3 DNA reads TGCAGCGTTGAGGGAAGTCGGTCGGGGGGGGGTCCGCAGTATTTT. It encodes CSVEGSRSGGGPQYF.